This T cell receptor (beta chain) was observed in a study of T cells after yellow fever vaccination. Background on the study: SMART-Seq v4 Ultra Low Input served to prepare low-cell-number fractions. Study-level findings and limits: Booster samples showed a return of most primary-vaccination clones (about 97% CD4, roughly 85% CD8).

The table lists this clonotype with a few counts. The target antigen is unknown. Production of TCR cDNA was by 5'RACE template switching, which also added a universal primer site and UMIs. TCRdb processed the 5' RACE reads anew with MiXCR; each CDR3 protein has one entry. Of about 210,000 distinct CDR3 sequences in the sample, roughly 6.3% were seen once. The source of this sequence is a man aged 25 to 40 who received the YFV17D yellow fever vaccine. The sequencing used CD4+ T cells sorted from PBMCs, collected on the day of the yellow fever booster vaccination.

The CDR3 region has the DNA TGTGCCAGCAGCCGAACTCTTCCGGGACAGGGAAGTGGCACAGATACGCAGTATTTT. Amino acid sequence: CASSRTLPGQGSGTDTQYF. The chain is built from TRBV11-2 and TRBJ2-3, with TRBD1 matching over 9 bases. CDR1 is SGHAT and CDR2 is FQNNGV in the germline V gene. The V gene end was trimmed by 5 bases and the J gene end by 1 base; junction bases not matched to a gene: 16. This CDR3 spans 19 amino acids.